The rows below give T cell receptor beta chains drawn from one sample of a study of identical twins. From the 5' RACE reads, TCRdb called clonotypes with MiXCR, one entry per CDR3 protein. Here the sample spans a few hundred thousand distinct CDR3 sequences, over 9% being singletons. These records were also assigned to another study, of yellow fever vaccine responses in identical twins.

Sequencing used CD8+ T cells sorted from blood. The receptor source for this set is a woman aged 18-29 years in good health. CDR3s include the opening cysteine and the closing phenylalanine or tryptophan. Clone size, where shown, is once, few, many, or a class for clones that have expanded.

size: .; V: TRBV27; J: TRBJ1-2; CDR3: CASSPRGQVPYGYTF
size: few; V: TRBV7-8; J: TRBJ2-1; CDR3: CASSLGGGPNNEQFF
size: few; V: TRBV27; J: TRBJ2-3; CDR3: CASRLGGASTDTQYF
size: .; V: TRBV6-1; J: TRBJ2-1; CDR3: CASISGGIPGTSGYNEQFF
size: .; V: TRBV7-2; J: TRBJ2-7; CDR3: CASSLEFAGGRDEQYF
size: few; V: TRBV15; J: TRBJ2-1; CDR3: CATRDSGSSYNEQFF
size: few; V: TRBV12-3/TRBV12-4; J: TRBJ1-1; CDR3: CASSLASDTFGWYTEAFF
size: few; V: TRBV5-1; J: TRBJ2-5; CDR3: CASSLGGAGQGETQYF
size: .; V: TRBV7-2; J: TRBJ2-7; CDR3: CASRSTSGRYEQYF
size: .; V: TRBV4-1; J: TRBJ2-5; CDR3: CASSQADRQETQYF
size: .; V: TRBV28; J: TRBJ2-5; CDR3: CASSPRFGRLQETQYF
size: .; V: TRBV29-1; J: TRBJ2-2; CDR3: CSARTRDPTHANTGELFF
size: many; V: TRBV12-3/TRBV12-4; J: TRBJ2-1; CDR3: CASSLVLAGDEQFF
size: few; V: TRBV20-1; J: TRBJ2-2; CDR3: CSGSDLNTGELFF
size: .; V: TRBV2; J: TRBJ1-5; CDR3: CASSLLYQPQHF
size: few; V: TRBV12-3/TRBV12-4; J: TRBJ1-5; CDR3: CASSRGLYQPQHF
size: few; V: TRBV20-1; J: TRBJ2-1; CDR3: CSALKLPLVNEQFF
size: .; V: TRBV20-1; J: TRBJ2-1; CDR3: CSARGIGLPKNDYNEQFF
size: .; V: TRBV3-1; J: TRBJ2-7; CDR3: CASESPRGGSYEQYF
size: .; V: TRBV20-1; J: TRBJ2-5; CDR3: CSASDSGGTPTQYF
size: .; V: TRBV12-5; J: TRBJ2-1; CDR3: CASGLWLGDPYNEQFF
size: .; V: TRBV4-1; J: TRBJ1-2; CDR3: CASSQDTHRKNYGYTF
size: few; V: TRBV6-2/TRBV6-3; J: TRBJ2-7; CDR3: CASSRQGIYEQYF
size: .; V: TRBV29-1; J: TRBJ2-3; CDR3: CSVDGTGVPDTQYF
size: .; V: TRBV2; J: TRBJ2-3; CDR3: CASSSPGGVTDTQYF
size: few; V: TRBV5-1; J: TRBJ1-4; CDR3: CASSLTHGTYEKLFF
size: few; V: TRBV9; J: TRBJ2-2; CDR3: CASSVGGGVVESGELFF
size: .; V: TRBV20-1; J: TRBJ2-1; CDR3: CSAFRLAHTRGNEQFF
size: few; V: TRBV4-1; J: TRBJ2-7; CDR3: CASSPGTQAGEQYF
size: .; V: TRBV7-9; J: TRBJ1-1; CDR3: CASSFLRGAEAFF
size: .; V: TRBV7-9; J: TRBJ2-6; CDR3: CASSFPGGANVLTF
size: .; V: TRBV4-2; J: TRBJ2-2; CDR3: CASSQIRVRELFF
size: .; V: TRBV29-1; J: TRBJ2-1; CDR3: CSVEGVPQGHSYNEQFF
size: .; V: TRBV5-1; J: TRBJ2-3; CDR3: CASSFKKQDTQYF
size: few; V: TRBV3-1; J: TRBJ2-4; CDR3: CASSQFGTGEAIQYF
size: .; V: TRBV27; J: TRBJ2-7; CDR3: CASSLVLAGGYEQYF
size: few; V: TRBV7-9; J: TRBJ2-1; CDR3: CASSLEMDEQFF
size: many; V: TRBV3-1; J: TRBJ2-5; CDR3: CASSGQGLAPQETQYF
size: few; V: TRBV21-1; J: TRBJ2-7; CDR3: CASSMGGSYEQYF
size: .; V: TRBV7-6; J: TRBJ2-2; CDR3: CASSPGTSGRYGGELFF
size: few; V: TRBV19; J: TRBJ2-3; CDR3: CASRGQGWADTQYF